The present T cell receptor beta chain was sequenced within a study of a mutant IDH1 vaccine in newly diagnosed glioma. Study information: During weeks 1, 3, 5, 7, 11, 15, 19 and 23, patients received eight vaccinations. Patients got radiotherapy, temozolomide, or both beforehand, and most got both. Treatment recipients were 62.5% male and around 40% female, and their mean age was around 37 years.

The time point was: week 23, last vaccination. Each vaccine dose was 300 ug of mutant IDH1 20-mer peptide, with topical imiquimod. As to this clone: No antigen is known for it.

Germline lookup yields CDR1 KGHSH and CDR2 LQKENI. The CDR3 loop spans 15 amino acids. After removal of 2 bases from V and 0 bases from J, the junction contained 3 bases not matched to a gene. Sequenced by immunoSEQ multiplex PCR; TCRdb stores in-frame clones only, minus some. The table has tens of thousands of clones, over 70% seen once. The TCR originated in a middle-aged man with glioma. The V call is TRBV18, the J call TRBJ1-2; 7 nucleotides agree with TRBD1. Sequences were derived from PBMCs, sampled from a glioma patient whose treatment included an IDH1 peptide vaccine. The CDR3 reads CASSPFDRANYGYTF. The CDR3 nucleotides read TGTGCCAGCTCACCATTCGACAGGGCTAACTATGGCTACACCTTC.